This passage covers 15 T cell receptor beta chains from one sample sequenced in a study of shared clonotypes between healthy human individuals. Generated by immunoSEQ multiplex PCR, the TCRdb table keeps only in-frame clones and is missing some. This table has hundreds of thousands of clones, 70% to 80% appearing once. The sequenced sample consisted of PBMCs. The receptor set was obtained from a woman in her forties in good health. Some clones in this sample may be carry-over from other donors' samples.

This rearrangement joins TRBV30 to TRBJ1-2; D gene uncertain. Germline V gene sequence: CDR1 GTSNPN, CDR2 SVGIG (reference sequence). CDR3 length: 11 amino acids. The V gene lost 5 bases and the J gene lost 0 bases, with 4 bases spanning the gap. CDR3 sequence reads: CAWQTNYGYTF. In DNA form, the CDR3 reads TGTGCCTGGCAGACTAACTATGGCTACACCTTC.

The chain is built from TRBV29-1 and TRBJ2-5; 7 bases are a match to TRBD1. TRBJ2-7 matches the DNA end more closely, so the J call is doubtful. This CDR3 is 13 amino acids long. CDR1 is SQVTM, CDR2 ANQGSEA, per germline. The CDR3 spells CSAAPGTAYEQYF. CDR3 in DNA: TGCAGCGCTGCCCCCGGGACAGCGTACGAGCAGTACTTC.

The J gene is TRBJ1-6, the V gene TRBV30; D possibly corresponds to TRBD1 (6 bases). CDR1 and CDR2 from the germline V gene are GTSNPN and SVGIG (reference sequence). V was cut by 4 bases and J by 4 bases, with 8 bases left in between. The CDR3 has 13 residues. The CDR3, as DNA: TGTGCCTGGACAGGGGAATATAATTCACCCCTCCACTTT. Its translation is CAWTGEYNSPLHF.

CDR3 loop: CASSRTGNTEAFF. The CDR3 DNA is TGCGCCAGCAGTCGGACAGGCAACACTGAAGCTTTCTTT. The gene calls are TRBV4-1 and TRBJ1-1; 7 bases agree with TRBD1. The CDR3 has 13 amino acids. Germline V lookup: CDR1 MGHRA, CDR2 YSYEKL. V shed 6 bases, J shed 2 bases, and the junction held 3 bases outside the gene matches.

This clone was seen many times. The chain links TRBV25-1 to TRBJ2-5, with D hard to call. The CDR3 runs to 12 residues. Germline V gene data show CDR1 as MGHDK and CDR2 as SYGVNS. Trimming stripped 4 bases from V and 5 bases from J, with 8 bases between. In DNA form, the CDR3 reads TGTGCCAGCAGTGGTGGGCCGGAGACCCAGTACTTC. Encoded protein: CASSGGPETQYF. Full variable domain (remainder filled in from reference TRBV25-1 and TRBJ2-5): EADIYQTPRYLVIGTGKKITLECSQTMGHDKMYWYQQDPGMELHLIHYSYGVNSTEKGDLSSESTVSRIRTEHFPLTLESARPSHTSQYLCASSGGPETQYFGPGTRLLVL.

The genes are TRBV6-5 and TRBJ1-5, with D perhaps TRBD1 (5 bases). The V gene lost 2 bases and the J gene lost 9 bases, with 14 bases spanning the gap. The CDR3 has 14 amino acids. Germline values: CDR1 MNHEY, CDR2 SVGAGI. CDR3 region: CASSYGRGQRPQHF. Here the CDR3 DNA reads TGTGCCAGCAGTTACGGGAGGGGCCAGCGGCCCCAGCATTTT.

J is TRBJ2-5 and V is TRBV2; D unclear. This CDR3 contains 12 residues. Trimming removed 7 bases at V and 2 bases at J, with 8 bases between. CDR1 SNHLY and CDR2 FYNNEI come from the germline V gene. The DNA for the CDR3 is TGTGCCAGCATGAGGCAGCAAGAGACCCAGTACTTC. It specifies CASMRQQETQYF.

The chain carries TRBV30 and TRBJ2-7; 9 nucleotides agree with TRBD1. J gave up 5 bases and V 3 bases, and 5 bases lay outside the gene matches. The CDR3 has 13 amino acids. Germline V gives CDR1 GTSNPN, CDR2 SVGIG (reference sequence). The CDR3: CAWSPGTGNEQYF. The CDR3 DNA follows: TGTGCCTGGAGCCCCGGGACAGGGAACGAGCAGTACTTC.

The rearrangement joins TRBV4-3 to TRBJ2-2; D could derive from TRBD1 or TRBD2 (5 bases each). V was shortened by 0 bases and J by 5 bases, with 10 bases between the two germline ends. The CDR3 is 15 residues long. The germline V gene encodes CDR1 LGHNA and CDR2 YSLEER. The CDR3, as DNA: TGCGCCAGCAGCCAAGAGAGAGGGGCGACCGGGGAGCTGTTTTTT. The encoded protein is CASSQERGATGELFF.

The chain has TRBV5-1 and TRBJ2-7; 10 positions match TRBD2. This CDR3 is 18 amino acids long. V was clipped by 4 bases and J by 0 bases; unmatched bases: 13. Germline CDR1 reads SGHRS; CDR2 reads YFSETQ. The CDR3 nucleotides are TGCGCCAGCAGCCGTCGCGTGGTTGCTAGCGGGAGCTCCTACGAGCAGTACTTC. This codes for CASSRRVVASGSSYEQYF.

This chain links TRBV5-4 with TRBJ2-3; D might be TRBD2 (6 bases). This CDR3 region has 15 residues. Germline CDR1 and CDR2: SGHNT and YYREEE (reference sequence). The ends were cut back, 3 bases at V and 0 bases at J, with 11 bases in the middle. The CDR3 spells CASSSGGTSTDTQYF. The CDR3 DNA reads as TGTGCCAGCAGCTCCGGGGGTACTAGCACAGATACGCAGTATTTT.

This clone showed up just once. V and J are TRBV5-1 and TRBJ2-5, with TRBD1 matching over 7 bases. Germline V lookup: CDR1 SGHRS, CDR2 YFSETQ. J was trimmed by 5 bases and V by 4 bases; bases with no gene match: 8. The CDR3 contains 14 residues. CDR3 protein: CASSVTGDGETQYF. The CDR3 DNA follows: TGCGCCAGCAGCGTCACAGGGGACGGCGAGACCCAGTACTTC.

The chain employs TRBV5-1 and TRBJ2-1; D may be TRBD1 or TRBD2 (5 bases each). CDR1 and CDR2 from the germline V gene are SGHRS and YFSETQ. The V end lost 0 bases, the J end lost 5 bases, and 15 bases lay between the germline ends. The CDR3 runs 16 residues. The CDR3 region is CASSLVQGRGNNEQFF. CDR3 DNA sequence: TGCGCCAGCAGCTTGGTGCAGGGCCGGGGAAACAATGAGCAGTTCTTC.

Regarding this clone: A far larger clone is off by one base, so a read error is likely. V and J are TRBV2 and TRBJ1-3; D is unclear. The CDR3 runs 15 residues. Germline V gene data show CDR1 as SNHLY and CDR2 as FYNNEI. The V and J ends lost 8 bases and 2 bases respectively, with 16 bases between them. Written as DNA, the CDR3 is TGTGCCAGCTCGTCCAGGCCCTCCCCTGGAAACACCATATATTTT. Encoded protein: CASSSRPSPGNTIYF.

V usage is TRBV5-1 and J usage is TRBJ2-5, with 9 bases fitting TRBD2. The V gene end was trimmed by 4 bases and the J gene end by 4 bases; junction bases not matched to a gene: 5. The germline CDR1 and CDR2 sequences are SGHRS and YFSETQ. This CDR3 region has 14 residues. This CDR3 is CASSTGLALETQYF. The CDR3 coding sequence is TGCGCCAGCAGCACGGGACTAGCATTAGAGACCCAGTACTTC.